Listed below are T cell receptor beta chains from one sample, sequenced in a study of blood T cell repertoires in COVID-19. TCRdb keeps only in-frame clones here, not all; method: immunoSEQ multiplex PCR. The table lists 53,000 or so clones, 90% of them singletons, with roughly 6.4% in the top ten. Material: peripheral blood. These receptors were obtained from a man aged 35 to 55 with acute or convalescent COVID-19. Both conserved end residues are part of each CDR3. The order of the fields is D gene, CDR3 length, clone size, J gene, V gene, CDR3 protein, CDR3 DNA. The D gene is left open where the match is weak. Clone size is stated in some rows and not others, as once, few, many or a class when expanded.

d_call: TRBD1; cdr3_length: 13; clone_size: -; j_call: TRBJ2-2; v_call: TRBV7-2; cdr3_aa: CTGDRGATGELFF; cdr3_nt: TGTACGGGGGACAGGGGGGCCACCGGGGAGCTGTTTTTT
d_call: -; cdr3_length: 16; clone_size: once; j_call: TRBJ2-1; v_call: TRBV2; cdr3_aa: CASSGTPGSSYNEQFF; cdr3_nt: TGTGCCAGCAGCGGAACCCCGGGAAGCTCCTACAATGAGCAGTTCTTC
d_call: TRBD1; cdr3_length: 14; clone_size: -; j_call: TRBJ1-4; v_call: TRBV7-9; cdr3_aa: CATATGQGNEKLFF; cdr3_nt: TGTGCCACCGCGACGGGACAGGGTAATGAAAAACTGTTTTTT
d_call: -; cdr3_length: 15; clone_size: -; j_call: TRBJ2-7; v_call: TRBV7-2; cdr3_aa: CASNLVASARYEQYF; cdr3_nt: TGTGCCAGCAACCTAGTCGCTAGCGCCAGATACGAGCAGTACTTC
d_call: -; cdr3_length: 14; clone_size: -; j_call: TRBJ2-1; v_call: TRBV30; cdr3_aa: CAWSVLGSTNEQFF; cdr3_nt: TGTGCCTGGAGTGTACTCGGGAGTACCAATGAGCAGTTCTTC
d_call: TRBD1; cdr3_length: 16; clone_size: -; j_call: TRBJ1-2; v_call: TRBV6-5; cdr3_aa: CASSSGQGGPENGYTF; cdr3_nt: TGTGCCAGCAGTTCCGGACAGGGAGGGCCCGAGAATGGCTACACCTTC
d_call: -; cdr3_length: 14; clone_size: -; j_call: TRBJ2-1; v_call: TRBV6-6; cdr3_aa: CASRPGSSYNEQFF; cdr3_nt: TGTGCCAGCAGACCGGGATCCTCCTACAATGAGCAGTTCTTC
d_call: TRBD1; cdr3_length: 14; clone_size: -; j_call: TRBJ1-2; v_call: TRBV27; cdr3_aa: CASSPDRVNYGYTF; cdr3_nt: TGTGCCAGCAGTCCCGACAGGGTCAACTATGGCTACACCTTC
d_call: -; cdr3_length: 18; clone_size: once; j_call: TRBJ2-3; v_call: TRBV27; cdr3_aa: CASSFKGWSGDSTDTQYF; cdr3_nt: TGTGCCAGCAGTTTTAAGGGGTGGTCGGGAGACAGCACAGATACGCAGTATTTT
d_call: -; cdr3_length: 12; clone_size: -; j_call: TRBJ1-4; v_call: TRBV30; cdr3_aa: CAWSPRGEKLFF; cdr3_nt: TGTGCCTGGAGCCCGCGGGGCGAAAAACTGTTTTTT
d_call: TRBD2; cdr3_length: 14; clone_size: -; j_call: TRBJ2-7; v_call: TRBV30; cdr3_aa: CAWSVGGSSYEQYF; cdr3_nt: TGTGCCTGGAGTGTAGGCGGGAGCTCCTACGAGCAGTACTTC
d_call: TRBD1; cdr3_length: 15; clone_size: -; j_call: TRBJ1-1; v_call: TRBV5-6; cdr3_aa: CASSRQTGWNTEAFF; cdr3_nt: TGTGCCAGCAGCCGCCAGACAGGGTGGAACACTGAAGCTTTCTTT
d_call: TRBD1; cdr3_length: 14; clone_size: -; j_call: TRBJ2-7; v_call: TRBV6-5; cdr3_aa: CASSWDRGRNEQYF; cdr3_nt: TGTGCCAGCAGCTGGGACAGGGGGCGAAACGAGCAGTACTTC
d_call: -; cdr3_length: 14; clone_size: -; j_call: TRBJ1-1; v_call: TRBV3-1/TRBV3-2; cdr3_aa: CASSPPGEKYKAFF; cdr3_nt: TGTGCCAGCAGCCCTCCGGGAGAGAAATATAAAGCTTTCTTT
d_call: -; cdr3_length: 16; clone_size: -; j_call: TRBJ1-3; v_call: TRBV3-1/TRBV3-2; cdr3_aa: CASSHLGGISGNTIYF; cdr3_nt: TGTGCCAGCAGCCATCTCGGGGGGATATCTGGAAACACCATATATTTT
d_call: -; cdr3_length: 16; clone_size: -; j_call: TRBJ1-2; v_call: TRBV4-3; cdr3_aa: CASSQEGAGGNYGYTF; cdr3_nt: TGCGCCAGCAGCCAAGAGGGAGCCGGGGGGAACTATGGCTACACCTTC
d_call: -; cdr3_length: 14; clone_size: -; j_call: TRBJ1-6; v_call: TRBV12-5; cdr3_aa: CATRFEGENSPLHF; cdr3_nt: TGTGCCACAAGGTTTGAAGGGGAAAATTCACCCCTCCACTTT
d_call: -; cdr3_length: 16; clone_size: -; j_call: TRBJ1-4; v_call: TRBV7-2; cdr3_aa: CASSLKSSTVNEKLFF; cdr3_nt: TGTGCCAGCAGCTTAAAGTCGAGTACGGTTAATGAAAAACTGTTTTTT
d_call: TRBD1; cdr3_length: 14; clone_size: -; j_call: TRBJ2-1; v_call: TRBV12-5; cdr3_aa: CASGTRRGGHEQFF; cdr3_nt: TGTGCTAGTGGTACCCGTCGAGGGGGCCATGAGCAGTTCTTC
d_call: -; cdr3_length: 16; clone_size: -; j_call: TRBJ1-1; v_call: TRBV19; cdr3_aa: CASRRRGSDLNTEAFF; cdr3_nt: TGTGCCAGTAGACGAAGGGGGTCCGATTTGAACACTGAAGCTTTCTTT
d_call: TRBD2; cdr3_length: 16; clone_size: -; j_call: TRBJ2-3; v_call: TRBV7-6; cdr3_aa: CASGGVLAGATDTQYF; cdr3_nt: TGTGCCAGCGGTGGGGTCCTAGCGGGAGCCACAGATACGCAGTATTTT
d_call: TRBD1; cdr3_length: 12; clone_size: few; j_call: TRBJ1-2; v_call: TRBV29-1; cdr3_aa: CSVGRGLGGYTF; cdr3_nt: TGCAGCGTTGGCAGGGGGCTAGGTGGCTACACCTTC
d_call: TRBD1; cdr3_length: 13; clone_size: -; j_call: TRBJ1-5; v_call: TRBV6-5; cdr3_aa: CASSRGQDQPQHF; cdr3_nt: TGTGCCAGCAGCCGGGGACAGGATCAGCCCCAGCATTTT